The source of this T cell receptor (beta chain) is a study of blood T cell repertoires in COVID-19. Under the authors' procedure: Amplification of reference gene primers provided the estimated nucleated cell counts. Sequencing used immunoSEQ multiplex PCR; TCRdb keeps in-frame clones, though not all of them. Clone size and the V and J calls come from that table; the DNA yielded D and trimming. The repertoire holds 90,000 or so clones, with about 85% as singletons. V lost 2 bases and J lost 4, with 9 bases in between. Germline V gives CDR1 MGHDK, CDR2 SYGVNS. CDR3 length: 15 residues. The chain is built from TRBV25-1 and TRBJ1-6; D unresolved. The receptor's source is a man between 60 and 70 years old with acute or convalescent COVID-19. What was sequenced was peripheral blood. The CDR3 DNA sequence: TGTGCCAGCAGTGAAAACCCAGCGTATAATTCACCCCTCCACTTT. Amino acids: CASSENPAYNSPLHF.